This T cell receptor (beta chain) was captured by sequencing in a study of T cells after yellow fever vaccination. General observations from the study: Only a minor proportion of clonotypes was detected across both CD4 and CD8 compartments.

This CDR3 contains 15 residues. V lost 5 bases to trimming and J lost 1 base, with 14 bases between them. The germline V gene encodes CDR1 MNHNS and CDR2 SASEGT. By 5'RACE template switching, TCR cDNA was produced, with a universal primer site and UMIs added in the process. TCRdb redid the calling of the 5' RACE reads with MiXCR, one entry per CDR3 protein. Of some 350,000 distinct CDR3 sequences listed, around 6.4% are singletons. This clonotype was observed a few times. Its antigen is still unknown. The source is a man under 40 who received the YFV17D yellow fever vaccine. The gene calls are TRBV6-1 and TRBJ1-1; tentative D call: TRBD1 (5 bases). Material: PBMCs, obtained 5 days after the yellow fever booster vaccination. CDR3 in amino acids: CASSKAGGGNTEAFF. The CDR3 DNA sequence: TGTGCCAGCAGTAAGGCGGGGGGTGGGAACACTGAAGCTTTCTTT.